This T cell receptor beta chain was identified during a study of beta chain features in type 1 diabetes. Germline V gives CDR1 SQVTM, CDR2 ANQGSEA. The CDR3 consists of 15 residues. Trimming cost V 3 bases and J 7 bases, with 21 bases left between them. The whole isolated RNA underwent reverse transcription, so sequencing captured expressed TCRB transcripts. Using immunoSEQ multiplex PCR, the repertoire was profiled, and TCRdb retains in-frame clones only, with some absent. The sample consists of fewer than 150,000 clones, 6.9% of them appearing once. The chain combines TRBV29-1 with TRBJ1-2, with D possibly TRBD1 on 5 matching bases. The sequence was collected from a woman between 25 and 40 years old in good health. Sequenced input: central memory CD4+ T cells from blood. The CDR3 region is CSVDAGTGGFVGYTF. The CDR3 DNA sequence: TGCAGCGTTGATGCCGGGACTGGAGGGTTCGTTGGCTACACCTTC.